This T cell receptor (beta chain) was recorded in a study of blood T cells in healthy people across ages (dated by TCRdb to the mid-2010s). Study-wide context: In model experiments, template switching captured roughly one uniquely barcoded TCR beta cDNA molecule for every two T cells. To track age-related changes in TCR beta repertoire diversity, the study relied on deep sequencing normalized with unique cDNA molecular identifiers. Donors were grouped into four age groups: young (average approximately 15 years), middle-aged (about 40), aged (roughly 67) and long-lived (just over 80). Two additional independent replicas of 1 million unique cDNA reads from the same blood draw were analyzed for two donors (one aged 18 to 30 and one aged 80 or older).

This clonotype has more than one count but fewer than ten. What antigen it recognizes has not been identified. Base qualities are not recorded, but no much larger clone differs from it by a single base. What the study reported, not specific to this receptor: There was a strong correlation between observed TCR beta diversity and the percentage of naive T cells measured by flow cytometry. As age increased, observed TCR beta diversity per million T cells dropped in a roughly linear way, and a significant reduction was already evident by age around 41. The CMV infection status of donors was not known, potentially confounding age-related changes in expanded clonotypes. Compared with the aged group, the long-lived group had more naive CD4+ T cells, fewer expanded clones and increased TCR diversity, suggesting age selection. Estimates of total diversity based on one million sequenced T cells were considered lower bounds and underestimates. Conclusive comparison of naive and antigen-experienced compartments was prevented by the profiling of bulk unsorted PBMCs.

Systemically healthy Caucasian individuals from Russia, approximately 39 in total and aged about 6 to 100 years, were included as donors. Ten milliliters of peripheral blood were drawn from each donor into EDTA-treated Vacutainer tubes. PBMCs were isolated by Ficoll-Paque density-gradient centrifugation, with at least 6 million obtained per sample. Trizol reagent was used to extract total RNA from PBMCs, with at least 5 micrograms per sample. Naive CD45RAhigh/CD27high T cell percentages were measured by flow cytometry on a PBMC aliquot from every donor. The protocol used for the library was 5' RACE. Sequencer: Illumina HiSeq 2500. A second PCR of roughly 7 to 12 cycles was run with a J-beta primer mix and a sample-barcoded 5' primer. A template-switch 5' adaptor carrying 12 random nucleotides introduced a unique molecular identifier onto each TCR beta cDNA molecule. Each sample yielded at least 2.5 million CDR3-containing paired-end reads. All of the RNA was converted into first-strand cDNA using the Mint cDNA synthesis kit, with a TRBC-specific oligonucleotide serving as the primer. All cDNA was treated with uracil-DNA glycosylase and then went through a first 18-cycle PCR with the universal primers M1SS and BC2_uni_R. Per the authors' processing: For normalization, 1 million high-quality reads were randomly selected from each sample, with every read carrying a distinct molecular identifier. Instead of being binned into consensus sequences, reads with shared molecular identifiers were discarded. MiTCR, with a Q25 quality threshold and the strictest error-elimination algorithm, was used for CDR3 identification, clonotype clustering and error correction. A nonparametric unseen species model with Euler transformation was used to estimate lower-bound total TCR beta diversity. The public reads were run again by TCRdb, first through fastp at Q25 and then through MiXCR, and only productive beta chains were kept. Entries that share a CDR3 protein sequence are merged under the most common genes and DNA. In this record, the V and J calls reflect TCRdb's handling and not the investigators' own analysis. This sample lists hundreds of thousands of distinct CDR3 sequences; roughly 24% were detected once. The ten largest clones add up to about 3% of the sample.

These data also formed part of another study, on T cells of mothers and their children. Drawing on the second study: Nine systemically healthy Caucasian individuals, comprising three mothers and their six children, were included as donors. cDNA synthesis used all of the extracted RNA, with 1.5 ug of RNA in each 15 ul reaction. In the second PCR, the M1S primer introduced both the sample barcodes and 2-4 random nucleotides. Each mother yielded over 9.5 million TCR beta CDR3 reads and each child some 3 million reads. Thymic selection shapes the output of TCR recombination in a similar way in related and unrelated pairs, and inherited differences have a minor effect. Related mother-child pairs always showed normalized repertoire overlap that was slightly higher than in unrelated mother-child pairs, though the difference was never significant. No persistent microchimeric T cell clones were found, with a detection sensitivity of approximately 100 clones per million clonotypes. The study used deep NGS to compare TCR beta repertoires of mothers and children, seeking features distinguishing related mother-child pairs from unrelated individuals. On average, the children were around 11 +/- 4 years old, while the mothers were about 40 +/- 4 years old. Libraries were sequenced on Illumina HiSeq 2000 with 100+100 nt paired-end reads after adapter ligation with NEBNext reagents. To prevent cross-contamination, the mother and child libraries were prepared a month apart and were sequenced in separate runs. Between roughly 500,000 and 2,300,000 distinct TCR beta clonotypes were identified per donor. Naive TCR beta clonotypes were estimated from low-frequency clonotypes matched to each donor's FACS-determined naive share, without sorting.

The sample taken for sequencing was blood. The TCR sequence derives from a boy younger than 18 in good health.

The nucleotide sequence is TGTGCCAGCAGCTTGGCGACGGGCCAGGGTTATACCCAGTACTTC. This encodes CASSLATGQGYTQYF. This sequence uses TRBV5-4 and TRBJ2-5; 5 matching bases give a weak D call of TRBD1. Cut back by 0 bases and 8 bases, the V and J ends lie 17 bases apart. CDR1 and CDR2 were assigned from the germline V gene (reference sequence) as SGHNT and YYREEE. CDR3 length: 15 amino acids, cysteine to phenylalanine. The DNA shown is the 45-base CDR3, in frame from base 1.